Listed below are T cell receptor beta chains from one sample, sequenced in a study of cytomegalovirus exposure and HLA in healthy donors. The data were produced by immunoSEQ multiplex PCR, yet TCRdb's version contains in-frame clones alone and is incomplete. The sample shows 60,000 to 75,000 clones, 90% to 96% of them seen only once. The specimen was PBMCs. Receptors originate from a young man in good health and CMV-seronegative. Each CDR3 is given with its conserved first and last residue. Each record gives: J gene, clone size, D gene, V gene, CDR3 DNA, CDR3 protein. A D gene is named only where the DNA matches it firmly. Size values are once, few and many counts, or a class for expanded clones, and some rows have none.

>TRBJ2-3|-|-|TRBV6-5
TGTGCCAGCAGTTACTCAGAGGGTCGGGGGACAGATACGCAGTATTTT
CASSYSEGRGTDTQYF
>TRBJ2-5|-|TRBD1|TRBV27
TGTGCCAGCAGAAGGACAGGGGGCGTAGAGACCCAGTACTTC
CASRRTGGVETQYF
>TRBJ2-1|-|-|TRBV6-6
TGTGCCAGGGAGCCTTCACGCTCCTACAATGAGCAGTTCTTC
CAREPSRSYNEQFF
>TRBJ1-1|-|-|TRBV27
TGTGCCAGCAGGGGGGCAGGGAACACTGAAGCTTTCTTT
CASRGAGNTEAFF
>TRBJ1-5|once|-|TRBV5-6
TGTGCCAGCAGCTTGTTAGCCAGCCTTAATCAGCCCCAGCATTTT
CASSLLASLNQPQHF
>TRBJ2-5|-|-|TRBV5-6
TGTGCCAGCAGCGACAGGGGAGGGGAGGTGTGGGAGACCCAGTACTTC
CASSDRGGEVWETQYF
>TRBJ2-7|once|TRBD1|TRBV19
TGTGCCAGTAGTGGAGGGACAGGGGTTGAGTCCTACGAGCAGTACTTC
CASSGGTGVESYEQYF
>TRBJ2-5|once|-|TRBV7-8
TGTGCCAGCAGCCCAACCCGACGGAGCCAAGAGACCCAGTACTTC
CASSPTRRSQETQYF
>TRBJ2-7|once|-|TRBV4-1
TGCGCCAGCAGCCAAGATCGTGGGGCCCTAGCGCGAAGTAACTACGAGCAGTACTTC
CASSQDRGALARSNYEQYF
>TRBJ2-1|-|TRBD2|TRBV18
TGTGCCAGCTCATCAGCGGGAGGCGCCTACAATGAGCAGTTCTTC
CASSSAGGAYNEQFF
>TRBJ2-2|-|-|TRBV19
TGTGCCAGTAGTATAGGACTAGAGAGTACCGGGGAGCTGTTTTTT
CASSIGLESTGELFF
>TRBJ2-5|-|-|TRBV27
TGTGCCAGCAGTTTATTTAACCCAACCGGTCAAGAGACCCAGTACTTC
CASSLFNPTGQETQYF
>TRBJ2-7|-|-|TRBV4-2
TGTGCCAGCAGCCAAGGTCCAGCGGAGAATACCTACGAGCAGTACTTC
CASSQGPAENTYEQYF
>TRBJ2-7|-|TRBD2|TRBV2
TGTGCCAGCAGTAGTCCTAGCGGGGCCTACGAGCAGTACTTC
CASSSPSGAYEQYF
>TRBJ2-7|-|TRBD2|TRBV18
TGTGCCAGCTCAGCCTTAGCGGGAGACGTTCCTTACGAGCAGTACTTC
CASSALAGDVPYEQYF
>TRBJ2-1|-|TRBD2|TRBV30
TGTGCCTGGGAAGGGTACGGGAGGCGAAGCTCCTACAATGAGCAGTTCTTC
CAWEGYGRRSSYNEQFF
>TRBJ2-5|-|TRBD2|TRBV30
TGTGCCTGGAGTGTAGGACTAGCGGGAGTTGGGGAGACCCAGTACTTC
CAWSVGLAGVGETQYF
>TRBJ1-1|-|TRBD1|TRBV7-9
TGTGCCGCGGGCCAGGGGGCAGATACTGAAGCTTTCTTT
CAAGQGADTEAFF
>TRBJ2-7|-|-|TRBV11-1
TGTGCCAGCAGCTCACGCAGGGTAGACGAGCAGTACTTC
CASSSRRVDEQYF
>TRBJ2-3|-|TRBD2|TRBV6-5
TGTGCCAGCAGCTTTAGCGGGAGAGTCACAGATACGCAGTATTTT
CASSFSGRVTDTQYF
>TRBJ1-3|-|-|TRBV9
TGTGCCAGCAGCGTAGGAGGCCAGACCTCTGGAAACACCATATATTTT
CASSVGGQTSGNTIYF